This T cell receptor beta chain derives from a study of shared clonotypes between healthy human individuals. The CDR3 length is 19 residues. Germline CDR1 is SGHDN and CDR2 is FVKESK. The V and J ends lost 3 bases and 5 bases, in that order; junction bases with no gene match: 15. Healthy HIV-negative adults with no recent acute infections or vaccinations were recruited as donors. CD8 memory fractions consisted of CD45RO+ and CCR7-negative CD45RA+ TemRA cells together. Samples underwent the assay at deep level. As originally analysed: Filtering was not the same, since immunoSEQ gave junction-only sequences without quality scores. Sequenced by immunoSEQ multiplex PCR; TCRdb stores in-frame clones only, minus some. The V and J calls and clone size come from that table; D and trimming were worked out from the DNA. The sample comprises about 100,000 clones, around 68% of which are singletons, and approximately 25% rests with the top ten.

This clone was seen more than once but under ten times. The gene calls are TRBV14 and TRBJ2-3; 12 positions match TRBD2. Sequenced sample: memory CD8+ T cells sorted from blood. Subset reported: CD45RO+ cells pooled with CCR7-negative TemRA cells. This TCR came from a woman aged 25 to 39 in good health. CDR3 region: CASSHLGTSGRHRRDTQYF. The CDR3 coding sequence is TGTGCCAGCAGCCACCTTGGCACTAGCGGGAGGCATAGGAGAGATACGCAGTATTTT.